The sequence of this T cell receptor beta chain was determined in a study of shared clonotypes between healthy human individuals. CDR3 length: 15 residues. Per germline, CDR1 SGHTA and CDR2 FQGTGA. The V and J ends lost 3 bases and 1 base respectively, with 10 bases between them. Profiling relied on immunoSEQ multiplex PCR, and the TCRdb table lists in-frame clones only, not all of them. The profile shows about half a million clones, 75% to 80% of them singletons. The sequencing input was PBMCs. The chain is built from TRBV7-3 and TRBJ2-1; D is possibly TRBD2 (6 bases). The receptor comes from a woman aged 40 to 50 in good health. Some clones in this sample may be carry-over from other donors' samples. The CDR3 here is CASSLGLLSYNEQFF. Written as DNA, the CDR3 is TGTGCCAGCAGCTTGGGACTGCTTTCCTACAATGAGCAGTTCTTC. The variable domain in full, with the rest retrieved from reference TRBV7-3 and TRBJ2-1, is GAGVSQTPSNKVTEKGKYVELRCDPISGHTALYWYRQSLGQGPEFLIYFQGTGAADDSGLPNDRFFAVRPEGSVSTLKIQRTERGDSAVYLCASSLGLLSYNEQFFGPGTRLTVL.